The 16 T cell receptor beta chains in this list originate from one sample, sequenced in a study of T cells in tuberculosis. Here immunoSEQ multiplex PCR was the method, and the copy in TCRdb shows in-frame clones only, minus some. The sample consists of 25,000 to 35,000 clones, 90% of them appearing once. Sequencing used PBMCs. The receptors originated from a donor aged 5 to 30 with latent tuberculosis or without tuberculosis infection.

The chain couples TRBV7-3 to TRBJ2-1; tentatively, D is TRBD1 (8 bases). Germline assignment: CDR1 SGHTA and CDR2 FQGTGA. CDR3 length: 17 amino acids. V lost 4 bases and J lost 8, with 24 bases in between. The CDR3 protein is CASSSTAGTTQGDEQFF. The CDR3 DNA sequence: TGTGCCAGCAGCTCCACCGCCGGGACTACACAGGGGGATGAGCAGTTCTTC.

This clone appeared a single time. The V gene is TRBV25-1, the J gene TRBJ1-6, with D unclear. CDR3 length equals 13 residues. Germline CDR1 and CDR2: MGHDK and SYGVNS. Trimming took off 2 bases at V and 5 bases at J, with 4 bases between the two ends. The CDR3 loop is CASSEENNSPLHF. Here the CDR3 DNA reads TGTGCCAGCAGTGAAGAGAATAATTCACCCCTCCACTTT.

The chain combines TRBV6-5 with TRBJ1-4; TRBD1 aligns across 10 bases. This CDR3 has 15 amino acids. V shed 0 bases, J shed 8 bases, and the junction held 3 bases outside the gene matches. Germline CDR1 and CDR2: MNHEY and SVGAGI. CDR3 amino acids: CASSYSTGGSEKLFF. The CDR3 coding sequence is TGTGCCAGCAGTTACTCGACAGGGGGCAGCGAAAAACTGTTTTTT.

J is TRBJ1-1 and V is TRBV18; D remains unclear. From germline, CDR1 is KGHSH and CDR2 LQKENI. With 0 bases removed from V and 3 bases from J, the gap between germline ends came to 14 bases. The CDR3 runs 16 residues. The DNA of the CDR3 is TGTGCCAGCTCACCACCCTCCGGGAGGGCTCACACTGAAGCTTTCTTT. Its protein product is CASSPPSGRAHTEAFF.

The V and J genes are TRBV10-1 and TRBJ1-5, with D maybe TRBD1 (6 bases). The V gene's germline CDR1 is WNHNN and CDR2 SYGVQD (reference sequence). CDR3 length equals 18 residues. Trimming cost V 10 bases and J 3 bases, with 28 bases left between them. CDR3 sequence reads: CAIFPGLSYTGLNQPQHF. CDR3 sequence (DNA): TGCGCCATTTTCCCAGGATTGAGCTACACAGGGCTCAATCAGCCCCAGCATTTT.

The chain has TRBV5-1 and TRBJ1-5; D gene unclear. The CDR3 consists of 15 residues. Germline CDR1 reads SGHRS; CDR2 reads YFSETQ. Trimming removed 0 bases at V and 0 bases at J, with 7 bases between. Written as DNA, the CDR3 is TGCGCCAGCAGCTTGGGAGACTCTAGCAATCAGCCCCAGCATTTT. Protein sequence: CASSLGDSSNQPQHF.

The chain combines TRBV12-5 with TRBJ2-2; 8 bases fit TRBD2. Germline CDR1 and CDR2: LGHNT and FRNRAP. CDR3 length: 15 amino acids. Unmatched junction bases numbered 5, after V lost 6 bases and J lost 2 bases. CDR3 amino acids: CASGPGLGNTGELFF. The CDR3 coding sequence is TGTGCTAGTGGCCCGGGACTAGGCAACACCGGGGAGCTGTTTTTT.

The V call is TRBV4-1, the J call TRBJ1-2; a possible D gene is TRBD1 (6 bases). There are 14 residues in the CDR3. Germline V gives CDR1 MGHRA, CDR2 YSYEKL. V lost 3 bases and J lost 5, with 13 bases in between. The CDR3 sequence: CASSQGPTGYGYTF. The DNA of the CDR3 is TGCGCCAGCAGCCAGGGACCTACAGGGTATGGCTACACCTTC.

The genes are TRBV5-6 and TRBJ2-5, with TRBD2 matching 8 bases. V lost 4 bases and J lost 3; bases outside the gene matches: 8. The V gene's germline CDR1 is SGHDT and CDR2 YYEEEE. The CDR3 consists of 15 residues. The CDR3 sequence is CASSRGTRGEETQYF. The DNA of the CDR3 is TGTGCCAGCAGCCGGGGGACTAGAGGGGAAGAGACCCAGTACTTC.

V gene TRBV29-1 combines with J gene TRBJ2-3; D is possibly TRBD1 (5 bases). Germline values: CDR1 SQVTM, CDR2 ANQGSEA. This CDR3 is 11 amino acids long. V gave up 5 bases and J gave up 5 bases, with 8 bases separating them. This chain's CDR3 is CSVLQGDTQYF. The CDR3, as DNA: TGCAGCGTTCTGCAGGGAGATACGCAGTATTTT.

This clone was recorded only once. CDR3 protein: CASSSRGANSNQPQHF. Written as DNA, the CDR3 is TGTGCCAGCAGCTCTCGGGGGGCCAATAGCAATCAGCCCCAGCATTTT. The rearrangement joins TRBV7-9 to TRBJ1-5; possible D gene TRBD1, 6 bases. The germline gives CDR1 SEHNR, CDR2 FQNEAQ (reference sequence). CDR3 length: 16 residues. Trimming pared 4 bases from V and 0 bases from J, leaving 13 bases between.

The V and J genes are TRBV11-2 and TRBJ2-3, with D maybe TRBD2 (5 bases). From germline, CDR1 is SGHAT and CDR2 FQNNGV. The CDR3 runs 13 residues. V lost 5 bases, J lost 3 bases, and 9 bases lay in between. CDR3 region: CASSPDLTDTQYF. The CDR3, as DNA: TGTGCCAGCAGCCCGGACTTAACAGATACGCAGTATTTT. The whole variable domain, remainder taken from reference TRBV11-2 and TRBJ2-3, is EAGVAQSPRYKIIEKRQSVAFWCNPISGHATLYWYQQILGQGPKLLIQFQNNGVVDDSQLPKDRFSAERLKGVDSTLKIQPAKLEDSAVYLCASSPDLTDTQYFGPGTRLTVL.

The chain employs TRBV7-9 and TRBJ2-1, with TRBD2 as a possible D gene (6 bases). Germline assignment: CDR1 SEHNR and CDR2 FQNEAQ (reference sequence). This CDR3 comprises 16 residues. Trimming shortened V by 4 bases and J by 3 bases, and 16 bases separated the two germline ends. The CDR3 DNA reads TGTGCCAGCAGCTCCCCGGGGGTAATTGGCTACAATGAGCAGTTCTTC. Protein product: CASSSPGVIGYNEQFF.

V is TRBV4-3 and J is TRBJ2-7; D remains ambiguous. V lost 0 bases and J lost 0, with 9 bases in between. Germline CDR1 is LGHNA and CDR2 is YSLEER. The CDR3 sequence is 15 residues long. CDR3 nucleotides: TGCGCCAGCAGCCAAGATCAAACCAGCTCCTACGAGCAGTACTTC. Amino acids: CASSQDQTSSYEQYF.

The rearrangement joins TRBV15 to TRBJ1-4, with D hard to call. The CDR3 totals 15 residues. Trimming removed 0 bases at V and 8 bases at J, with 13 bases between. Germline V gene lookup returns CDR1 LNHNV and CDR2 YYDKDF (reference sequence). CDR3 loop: CATSREEGWKEKLFF. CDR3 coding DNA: TGTGCCACCAGCAGAGAGGAGGGTTGGAAGGAAAAACTGTTTTTT.

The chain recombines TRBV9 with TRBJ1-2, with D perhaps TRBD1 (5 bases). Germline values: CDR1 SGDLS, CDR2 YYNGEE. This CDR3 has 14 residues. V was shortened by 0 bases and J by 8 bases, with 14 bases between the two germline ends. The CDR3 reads CASSVETTARGYTF. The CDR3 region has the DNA TGTGCCAGCAGCGTAGAAACGACAGCACGGGGCTACACCTTC.